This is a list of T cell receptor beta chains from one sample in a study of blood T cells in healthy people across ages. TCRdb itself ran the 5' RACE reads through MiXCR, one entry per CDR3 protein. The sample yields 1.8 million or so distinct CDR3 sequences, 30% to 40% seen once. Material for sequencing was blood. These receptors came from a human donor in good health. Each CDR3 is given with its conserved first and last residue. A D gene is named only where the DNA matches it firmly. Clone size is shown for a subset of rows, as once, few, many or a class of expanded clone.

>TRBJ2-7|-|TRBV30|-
CAWSSTRYEQYF
TGTGCCTGGAGTTCCACGCGTTACGAGCAGTACTTC
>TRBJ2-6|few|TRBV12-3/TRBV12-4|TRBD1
CASSLYPGPGTGRADVLTF
TGTGCCAGCAGTTTATATCCCGGGCCCGGGACAGGGAGAGCCGACGTCCTGACTTTC
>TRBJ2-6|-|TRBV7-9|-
CASSFDSLLYGANVLTF
TGTGCCAGCAGCTTTGACAGCCTCCTCTATGGGGCCAACGTCCTGACTTTC
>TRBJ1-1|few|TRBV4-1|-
CASSQEEGFNTEAFF
TGCGCCAGCAGCCAAGAGGAGGGTTTTAACACTGAAGCTTTCTTT
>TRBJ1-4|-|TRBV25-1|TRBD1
CASSEWGRGPASEKLFF
TGTGCCAGCAGTGAATGGGGCAGGGGGCCGGCTAGTGAAAAACTGTTTTTT
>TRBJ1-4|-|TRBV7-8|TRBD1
CASTLEGARGREKLFF
TGTGCCAGCACCTTAGAAGGGGCCAGGGGGCGCGAAAAACTGTTTTTT
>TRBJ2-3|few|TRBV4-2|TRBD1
CASSPDRVEDTQYF
TGTGCCAGCAGCCCCGACAGGGTTGAGGATACGCAGTATTTT
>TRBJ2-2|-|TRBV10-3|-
CAISFGREVAGELFF
TGTGCCATCAGTTTCGGCAGGGAAGTCGCCGGGGAGCTGTTTTTT
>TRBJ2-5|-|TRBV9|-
CASSAGVSWETQYF
TGTGCCAGCAGCGCCGGGGTATCGTGGGAGACCCAGTACTTC
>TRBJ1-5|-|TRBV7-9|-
CASSPDRYQPQHF
TGTGCCAGCAGCCCAGACCGATATCAGCCCCAGCATTTT
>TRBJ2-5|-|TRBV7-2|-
CASSLSTGLGETQYF
TGTGCCAGCAGCTTATCCACAGGGCTCGGAGAGACCCAGTACTTC
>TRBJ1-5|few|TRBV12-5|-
CASGLATDGFSNQPQHF
TGTGCTAGTGGTTTGGCGACGGACGGGTTTAGCAATCAGCCCCAGCATTTT
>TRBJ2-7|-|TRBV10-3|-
CAIRTGTAGDEQYF
TGTGCCATCAGAACTGGGACAGCGGGGGACGAGCAGTACTTC
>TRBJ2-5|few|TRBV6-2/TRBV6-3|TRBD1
CASSTLTGTRDQYF
TGTGCCAGCAGTACCCTGACAGGGACAAGGGACCAGTACTTC
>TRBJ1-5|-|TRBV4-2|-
CASSQEPGRGDHPQHF
TGTGCCAGCAGCCAAGAGCCGGGACGGGGTGATCATCCCCAGCATTTT
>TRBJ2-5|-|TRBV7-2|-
CASSFGEDGTQYF
TGTGCCAGCAGCTTTGGGGAAGACGGGACCCAGTACTTC
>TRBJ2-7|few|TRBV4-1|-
CASSQLLMAYEQYF
TGCGCCAGCAGCCAACTCCTCATGGCCTACGAGCAGTACTTC
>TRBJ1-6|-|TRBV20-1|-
CSASRSGQLYNSPLHF
TGCAGTGCTAGTAGATCGGGGCAACTTTATAATTCACCCCTCCACTTT
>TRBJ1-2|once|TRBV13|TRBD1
CASMGQPNYGYTF
TGTGCCAGCATGGGACAGCCGAACTATGGCTACACCTTC
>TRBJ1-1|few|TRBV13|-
CASSPFSWAGTEAFF
TGTGCCAGCAGCCCCTTTAGTTGGGCGGGAACTGAAGCTTTCTTT
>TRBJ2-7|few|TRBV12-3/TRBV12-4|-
CASSSPPRGRRAYEQYF
TGTGCCAGCAGTTCCCCACCACGGGGAAGGAGAGCCTACGAGCAGTACTTC
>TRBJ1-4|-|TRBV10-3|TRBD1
CAIRRGQGENEKLFF
TGTGCCATCAGGAGGGGACAGGGAGAGAATGAAAAACTGTTTTTT
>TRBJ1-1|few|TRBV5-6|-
CASSFPGHLNTEAFF
TGTGCCAGCAGCTTCCCGGGACACTTGAACACTGAAGCTTTCTTT
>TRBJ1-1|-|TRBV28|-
CASSLSGTTQVAFF
TGTGCCAGCAGTTTATCAGGGACGACCCAGGTAGCTTTCTTT
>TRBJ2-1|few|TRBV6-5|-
CASRTRIHYNEQFF
TGTGCCAGCAGGACTCGGATACATTACAATGAGCAGTTCTTC
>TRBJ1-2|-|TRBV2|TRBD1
CAGGQGASWGYTF
TGTGCCGGCGGACAGGGGGCATCATGGGGCTACACCTTC
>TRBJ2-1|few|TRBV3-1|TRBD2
CASSLASGGAIDEQFF
TGTGCCAGCAGCCTAGCCAGCGGGGGGGCCATCGATGAGCAGTTCTTC
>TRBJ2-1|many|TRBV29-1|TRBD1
CSGGQGRANEQFF
TGCAGCGGCGGACAGGGGAGGGCCAATGAGCAGTTCTTC
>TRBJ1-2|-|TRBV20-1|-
CSASPRDGRDYGYTF
TGCAGTGCTAGCCCCAGGGATGGAAGGGACTATGGCTACACCTTC
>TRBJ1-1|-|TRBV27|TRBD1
CASSTGQGAVEAFF
TGTGCCAGCAGTACGGGACAGGGGGCGGTGGAAGCTTTCTTT
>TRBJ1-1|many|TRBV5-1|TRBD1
CASSPGQMNTEAFF
TGTGCCAGCAGCCCGGGACAGATGAACACTGAAGCTTTCTTT
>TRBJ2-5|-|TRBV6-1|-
CASSEPGTPTAQETQYF
TGTGCCAGCAGTGAACCCGGGACCCCTACTGCACAAGAGACCCAGTACTTC
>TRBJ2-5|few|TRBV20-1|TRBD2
CSAGSGGGLETQYF
TGCAGTGCTGGTAGCGGGGGTGGATTAGAGACCCAGTACTTC
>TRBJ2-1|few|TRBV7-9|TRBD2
CASSYERRPGLAIREQFF
TGTGCCAGCAGCTACGAGAGAAGACCGGGACTAGCGATCCGGGAGCAGTTCTTC
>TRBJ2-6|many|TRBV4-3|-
CASSQTTGTDSGANVLTF
TGCGCCAGCAGCCAAACGACAGGTACCGACTCTGGGGCCAACGTCCTGACTTTC
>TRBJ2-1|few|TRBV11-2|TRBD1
CASSAGTATHNEQFF
TGTGCCAGCAGTGCCGGGACAGCAACTCACAATGAGCAGTTCTTC
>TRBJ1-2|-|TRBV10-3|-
CAISEQPTEYGYTF
TGTGCCATCAGTGAGCAACCGACCGAGTATGGCTACACCTTC
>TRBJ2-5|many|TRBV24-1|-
CATSPTGTYQETQYF
TGTGCCACCAGTCCGACCGGGACATATCAAGAGACCCAGTACTTC
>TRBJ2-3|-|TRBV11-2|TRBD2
CASSLDLGLAGGSTDTQYF
TGTGCCAGCAGCTTAGATCTGGGACTAGCGGGGGGAAGCACAGATACGCAGTATTTT
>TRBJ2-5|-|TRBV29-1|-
CSVDESGGETQYF
TGCAGCGTTGACGAGTCCGGGGGAGAGACCCAGTACTTC
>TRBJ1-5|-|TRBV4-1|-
CASSQVHRVSGNQPQHF
TGCGCCAGCAGCCAAGTCCACAGGGTTTCAGGCAATCAGCCCCAGCATTTT